A selection of T cell receptor beta chains follows, all from one sample in a study of CD8 T cells in Susac syndrome. Using its own MiXCR run on the immunoSEQ multiplex PCR reads, TCRdb lists one record per CDR3 protein. The data hold under 200,000 distinct CDR3 sequences, with 95% observed a single time. Sample: CD8+ T cells from PBMCs. The receptors shown here come from a human donor with multiple sclerosis. Both conserved end residues are part of each CDR3. The order of the fields is clone size, D gene, V gene, J gene, CDR3 DNA, CDR3 protein. The D gene is left open where the match is weak. Not every row has a clone size; where given, it reads once, few, many or a size class.

-	TRBD1	TRBV14	TRBJ1-2	TGTGCCAGCAGCCAAGATACAGGGGACGGCTACACCTTC	CASSQDTGDGYTF
-	-	TRBV3-1	TRBJ2-5	TGTGCCAGCAGCCAATTCAGACAAGAGACCCAGTACTTC	CASSQFRQETQYF
-	TRBD1	TRBV4-1	TRBJ2-7	TGCGCCAGCAGCTCTGGACAGGGCTCCGAGCAGTACTTC	CASSSGQGSEQYF
-	TRBD2	TRBV20-1	TRBJ2-1	TGCAGTGCTAGAGGCGGCGGGAGGGCCGTCTCCTACAATGAGCAGTTCTTC	CSARGGGRAVSYNEQFF
-	TRBD1	TRBV7-9	TRBJ1-1	TGTGCCAGCAGCCGACAGGGTTCGAACACTGAAGCTTTCTTT	CASSRQGSNTEAFF
-	-	TRBV9	TRBJ1-2	TGTGCCAGCAGCGTCTCTCCCAGGGATCTCTATGGCTACACCTTC	CASSVSPRDLYGYTF
-	TRBD2	TRBV30	TRBJ2-1	TGTGCCTGGGACCCGGGACTAGGGCTCTACAATGAGCAGTTCTTC	CAWDPGLGLYNEQFF
-	TRBD2	TRBV20-1	TRBJ2-1	TGCAGTGCTAGAGATATAAGCGGGAGTTTCGTTGAGCAGTTCTTC	CSARDISGSFVEQFF
-	-	TRBV2	TRBJ2-4	TGTGCCAGCAGCCCAGGGCCGGGGGAAAACATTCAGTACTTC	CASSPGPGENIQYF
-	-	TRBV6-5	TRBJ2-5	TGTGCCAGCAGCCCCGGAGCTGGTGGGGAGACCCAGTACTTC	CASSPGAGGETQYF
-	-	TRBV7-9	TRBJ2-5	TGTGCCAGCAGCTTAGCCAACCTCGAAGAGACCCAGTACTTC	CASSLANLEETQYF
once	-	TRBV18	TRBJ2-1	TGTGCCAGCTCACTAATGGTAGGCGGTGAGCAGTTCTTC	CASSLMVGGEQFF
-	-	TRBV20-1	TRBJ2-1	TGCAGTGCTAGAGACTTAGCGGCTAGCTCCTACAATGAGCAGTTCTTC	CSARDLAASSYNEQFF
-	-	TRBV13	TRBJ2-3	TGTGCCAGCAGCACGAGACAGGCAAGCACAGATACGCAGTATTTT	CASSTRQASTDTQYF
-	-	TRBV5-1	TRBJ2-7	TGCGCCAGCAGCTTAAACGGGGGAACCTACGAGCAGTACTTC	CASSLNGGTYEQYF
few	-	TRBV12-3/TRBV12-4	TRBJ1-1	TGTGCCAGCACCGTTGGCACTGAAGCTTTCTTT	CASTVGTEAFF
-	TRBD1	TRBV9	TRBJ2-2	TGTGCCAGCAGCGGGACAGGGGGGAACACCGGGGAGCTGTTTTTT	CASSGTGGNTGELFF
-	-	TRBV20-1	TRBJ2-7	TGCAGTGGGGCAGGGGCAAGCTCCTACGAGCAGTACTTC	CSGAGASSYEQYF
-	TRBD2	TRBV2	TRBJ2-3	TGTGCCAGCATAGCTGCGGGAGACCAGTATTTT	CASIAAGDQYF
-	-	TRBV29-1	TRBJ2-7	TGCAGTAAACAATACCAGGGTTACGAGCAGTACTTC	CSKQYQGYEQYF
-	-	TRBV27	TRBJ2-3	TGTGCCAGCAGTCCCTCTCGTGGCGCAGGGGATACGCAGTATTTT	CASSPSRGAGDTQYF
once	-	TRBV12-3/TRBV12-4	TRBJ2-5	TGTGCCAGCAGCGACGATCTACAAGAGACCCAGTACTTC	CASSDDLQETQYF
-	-	TRBV13	TRBJ2-1	TGTGCCAGCAGCTCCAAAGTTACCGAGCAGTTCTTC	CASSSKVTEQFF
-	TRBD1	TRBV29-1	TRBJ2-7	TGCAGCGCCTGGACAGGCTGGTCGAACTACGAGCAGTACTTC	CSAWTGWSNYEQYF
-	TRBD2	TRBV27	TRBJ2-1	TGTGCCAGCAGTTTATCCCCGGGACTAGCGGGATATGAGCAGTTCTTC	CASSLSPGLAGYEQFF
-	-	TRBV28	TRBJ1-3	TGTGCCAGCAGTTGGACTGGAAACACCATATATTTT	CASSWTGNTIYF
-	-	TRBV5-4	TRBJ1-6	TGTGCCAGCAGACGCAGGGGATCGAGGAATTCACCCCTCCACTTT	CASRRRGSRNSPLHF
-	-	TRBV29-1	TRBJ2-7	TGCAGCGGGACACTCTCGGGCTCCTACGAGCAGTACTTC	CSGTLSGSYEQYF
-	-	TRBV21-1	TRBJ2-5	TGTGCCAGCAGCAGGGACAGGGAGCGAGAGACCCAGTACTTC	CASSRDRERETQYF
-	-	TRBV29-1	TRBJ1-4	TGCAGCGTTGTGGGGCGCGAAAAACTGTTTTTT	CSVVGREKLFF
few	-	TRBV11-1	TRBJ2-1	TGTGCCAGCAGCCCCTCCTACAATGAGCAGTTCTTC	CASSPSYNEQFF
-	-	TRBV5-1	TRBJ2-1	TGCGCCAGCGGCATTCTAGCGAATGAGCAGTTCTTC	CASGILANEQFF
-	-	TRBV4-2	TRBJ1-1	TGTGCCAGCAGCCGTATGGGGACTGAAGCTTTCTTT	CASSRMGTEAFF
-	TRBD1	TRBV5-1	TRBJ1-1	TGCGCCAGCGGGCGACAGGGGCGGACTGAAGCTTTCTTT	CASGRQGRTEAFF
-	-	TRBV15	TRBJ2-3	TGTGCCACCAGCAGAGGGGGAAGGGGAGGCGATACGCAGTATTTT	CATSRGGRGGDTQYF
-	-	TRBV13	TRBJ2-7	TGTGCCAGCAGCTTAGCCCACACCAGTTACGAGCAGTACTTC	CASSLAHTSYEQYF
-	-	TRBV12-3/TRBV12-4	TRBJ2-1	TGTGCCAGCAGCCCCGCACAGTCCTACAATGAGCAGTTCTTC	CASSPAQSYNEQFF
-	-	TRBV5-1	TRBJ2-7	TGCGCCAGCAGCTCGCGAACCCCCGGGACTCCGAACTACGAGCAGTACTTC	CASSSRTPGTPNYEQYF
-	TRBD1	TRBV28	TRBJ2-4	TGTGCCAGCAGTTTGGACGGACAGGGAGACATTCAGTACTTC	CASSLDGQGDIQYF
few	-	TRBV27	TRBJ2-6	TGTGCCAGCAGTTTAACGGTCTCTGGGGCCAACGTCCTGACTTTC	CASSLTVSGANVLTF
-	-	TRBV14	TRBJ2-7	TGTGCCAGCAGCCCCTCCAGGGGTGGCTACGAGCAGTACTTC	CASSPSRGGYEQYF
once	-	TRBV27	TRBJ2-5	TGTGCCAGCAGCCCCATCCCGCCGGGGGCAGAGACCCAGTACTTC	CASSPIPPGAETQYF
-	-	TRBV25-1	TRBJ1-2	TGTGCCAGCAAGGGGTCCGGCTACACCTTC	CASKGSGYTF
-	-	TRBV27	TRBJ1-2	TGTGCCAGCAGTACCGTGTTTGGGGACCTCTATGGCTACACCTTC	CASSTVFGDLYGYTF
-	-	TRBV4-1	TRBJ1-1	TGCGCCAGCAGCCAAGTCTGGGCTTACACTGAAGCTTTCTTT	CASSQVWAYTEAFF
-	-	TRBV15	TRBJ2-2	TGTGCCACCAGCCTAAGGGACATCTACACCGGGGAGCTGTTTTTT	CATSLRDIYTGELFF
-	-	TRBV9	TRBJ1-6	TGTGCCAGCAGCCCTCGATCTAAATCCTATAATTCACCCCTCCACTTT	CASSPRSKSYNSPLHF
-	-	TRBV28	TRBJ2-7	TGTGCCAGCAGCCCGGGATACCAGGGGTCCTACGAGCAGTACTTC	CASSPGYQGSYEQYF
-	TRBD1	TRBV12-5	TRBJ1-2	TGTGCTAGTGGTTTGGGACAGGGGGCTAACTATGGCTACACCTTC	CASGLGQGANYGYTF